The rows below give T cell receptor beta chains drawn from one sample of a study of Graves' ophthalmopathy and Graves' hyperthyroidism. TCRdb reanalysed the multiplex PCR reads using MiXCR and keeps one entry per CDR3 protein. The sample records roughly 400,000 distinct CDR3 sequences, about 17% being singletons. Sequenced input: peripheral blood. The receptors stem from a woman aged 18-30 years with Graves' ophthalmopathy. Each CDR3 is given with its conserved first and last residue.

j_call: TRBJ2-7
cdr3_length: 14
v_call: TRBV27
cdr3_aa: CASSPGTSGSVQYF

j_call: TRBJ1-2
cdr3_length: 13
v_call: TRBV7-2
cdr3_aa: CASRQDRVLGYTF

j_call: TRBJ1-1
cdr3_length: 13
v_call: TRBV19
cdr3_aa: CASLSPGITEAFF

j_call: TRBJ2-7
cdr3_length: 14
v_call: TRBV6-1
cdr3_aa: CASRAVTQYYEQYF

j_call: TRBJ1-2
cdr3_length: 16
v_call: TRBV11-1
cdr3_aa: CASSPQGVDANYGYTF

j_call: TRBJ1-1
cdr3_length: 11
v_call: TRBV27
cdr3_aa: CASSSPTEAFF

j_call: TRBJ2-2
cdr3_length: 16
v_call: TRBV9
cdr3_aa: CATPPWEGPNTGELFF

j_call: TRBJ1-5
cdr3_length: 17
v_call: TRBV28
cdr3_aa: CASRIAQGAGSNQPQHF

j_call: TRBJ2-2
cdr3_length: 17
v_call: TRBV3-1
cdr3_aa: CASSQGGSGENTGELFF

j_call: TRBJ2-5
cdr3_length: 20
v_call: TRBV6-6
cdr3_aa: CASSPGRAGRSGGRKETQYF

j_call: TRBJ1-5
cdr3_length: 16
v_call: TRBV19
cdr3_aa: CASSIFPGRGNQPQHF

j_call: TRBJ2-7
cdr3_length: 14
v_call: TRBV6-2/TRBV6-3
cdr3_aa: CASSYAPASYEQYF

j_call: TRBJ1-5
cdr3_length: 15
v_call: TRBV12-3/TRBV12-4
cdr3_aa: CASTQTGGRHQPQHF

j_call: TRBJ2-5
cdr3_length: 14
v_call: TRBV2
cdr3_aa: CASSEGVATETQYF

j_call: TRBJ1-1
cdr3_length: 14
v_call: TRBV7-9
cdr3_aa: CASSFTGRNTEAFF

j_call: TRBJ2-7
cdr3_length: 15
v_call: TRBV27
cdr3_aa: CASSLRQPRNYEQYF

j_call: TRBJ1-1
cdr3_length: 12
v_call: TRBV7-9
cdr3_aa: CASSLRDIEAFF

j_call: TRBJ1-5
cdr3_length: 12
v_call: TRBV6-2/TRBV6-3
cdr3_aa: CASSYGFQPQHF

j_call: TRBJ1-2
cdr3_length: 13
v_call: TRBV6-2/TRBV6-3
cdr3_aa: CATSSGPNYGYTF

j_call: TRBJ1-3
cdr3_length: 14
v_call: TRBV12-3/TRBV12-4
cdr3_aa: CASSYGGAADTIYF

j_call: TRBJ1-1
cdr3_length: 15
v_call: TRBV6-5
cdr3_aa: CASRHRVLMNTEAFF

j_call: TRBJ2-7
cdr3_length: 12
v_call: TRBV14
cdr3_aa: CASGRATYEQYF

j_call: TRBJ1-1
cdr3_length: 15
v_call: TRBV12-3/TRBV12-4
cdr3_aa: CASSPRQRMNTEAFF

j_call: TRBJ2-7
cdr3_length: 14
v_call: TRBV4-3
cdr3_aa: CASSQDLRRTKQYF

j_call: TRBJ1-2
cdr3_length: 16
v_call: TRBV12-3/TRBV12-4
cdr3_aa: CASSSLGQSVLYGYTF

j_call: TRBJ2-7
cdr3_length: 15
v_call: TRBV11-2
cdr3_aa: CASSLDRQGHYEQYF

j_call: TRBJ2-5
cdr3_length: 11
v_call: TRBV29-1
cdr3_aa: CSVVQWETQYF

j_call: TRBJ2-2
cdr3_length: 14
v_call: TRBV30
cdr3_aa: CAWSVLGGSGELFF

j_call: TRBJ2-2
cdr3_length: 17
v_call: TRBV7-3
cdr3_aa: CASSLNPTGDITGELFF

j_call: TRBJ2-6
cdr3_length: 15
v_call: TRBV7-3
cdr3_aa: CASSLQGAGANVLTF

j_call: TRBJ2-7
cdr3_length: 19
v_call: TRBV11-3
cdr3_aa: CASSLVRTSGRAALGEQYF

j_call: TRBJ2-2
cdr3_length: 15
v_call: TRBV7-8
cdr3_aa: CASSLVAGAPGELFF

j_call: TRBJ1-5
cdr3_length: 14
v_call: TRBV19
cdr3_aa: CASSIVGSNQPQHF

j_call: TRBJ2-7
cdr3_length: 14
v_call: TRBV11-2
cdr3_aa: CASSRPGLSYEQYF

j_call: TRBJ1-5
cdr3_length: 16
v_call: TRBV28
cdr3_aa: CASRTSGTGSNQPQHF

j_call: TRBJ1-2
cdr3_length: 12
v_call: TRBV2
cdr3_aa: CASVLDGYGYTF

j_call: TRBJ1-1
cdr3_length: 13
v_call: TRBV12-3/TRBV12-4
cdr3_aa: CASSLTGDTEAFF

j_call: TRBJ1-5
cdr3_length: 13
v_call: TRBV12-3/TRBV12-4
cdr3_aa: CASTLGGAGAQHF

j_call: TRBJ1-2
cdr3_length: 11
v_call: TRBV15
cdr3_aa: CATSSYGGYTF

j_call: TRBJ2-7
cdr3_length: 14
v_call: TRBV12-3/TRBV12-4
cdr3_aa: CASSYRQGYYEQYF

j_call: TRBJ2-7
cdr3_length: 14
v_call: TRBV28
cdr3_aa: CASSLADTIYEQYF

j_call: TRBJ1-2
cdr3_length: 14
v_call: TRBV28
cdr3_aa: CASSPVTGHYGYTF

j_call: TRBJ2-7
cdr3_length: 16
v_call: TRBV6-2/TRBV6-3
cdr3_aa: CASSLRTSGISVEQYF

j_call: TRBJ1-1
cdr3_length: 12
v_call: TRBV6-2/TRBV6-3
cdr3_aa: CASSSRYTEAFF

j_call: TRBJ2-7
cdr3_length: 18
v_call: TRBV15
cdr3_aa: CATSPSSARPLRSYEQYF

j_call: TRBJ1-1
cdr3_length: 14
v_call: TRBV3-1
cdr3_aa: CASSQVRIATEAFF